Sequencing of this T cell receptor beta chain was carried out in a study of tumor and adjacent non-tumor tissue in lung cancer. Whole-study findings and limits: In normal lung, the top 100 clones were significantly more dominant than in tumor.

RNA was extracted from bulk tissue without any cell sorting. More than 3 cm separated this lung sample from the edge of the tumor. This CDR3 is built from 14 residues. The germline gives CDR1 DFQATT, CDR2 SNEGSKA (reference sequence). For this clonotype: Its antigen is not identified. A clone one base away is much larger, so this may be a read error.

The library came from three nested PCR rounds adapted from ARM-PCR protocols. TCRdb redid the calling of the multiplex PCR reads with MiXCR, one entry per CDR3 protein. Of 85,000 to 130,000 distinct CDR3 sequences listed, about 60% were seen once; the top ten hold approximately 19%. The chain joins TRBV20-1 to TRBJ1-1; unclear D gene. What was sequenced was distant non-tumor lung tissue. This clonotype was sampled from a man aged 25-40 years with non-small cell lung cancer. The CDR3 reads CSGREPPVNTEAFF. The CDR3 region has the DNA TGCAGTGGTAGAGAGCCCCCCGTGAACACTGAAGCTTTCTTT.